This T cell receptor (beta chain) appears in the sequencing data of a study of T cell responses to AZD1222 COVID-19 vaccine (dated by TCRdb to the early 2020s). For context, the study as a whole: A total of under 250 trial participants underwent TCR sequencing, of whom about 200 had received two doses of AZD1222 and around 25 had received two doses of the MenACWY control vaccine. Trial participants were enrolled by age into 18-55, 56-69 and 70-plus year subgroups, with around 140, 26 and 57 TCR-sequenced participants respectively. What the work shows at the level of the full study, not this receptor alone: Conclusions about previously exposed vaccinees are limited, since just six AZD1222 recipients were seropositive for SARS-CoV-2 at baseline. Because no samples from the day 14 peak response were available, repertoires could be characterized only after the peak T cell response. The vaccine-associated CD4 TCRs covered the entire spike protein, and the dominant responses fell in regions 160-218 and 743-854. Epitopes outside the regions mutated in the B.1.351 and B.1.1.7 variants were reportedly recognized by nearly half of the unique spike-specific TCRs. Participants were mostly white British and included more females than males, and it was suggested by the authors that clonal diversity may have been underestimated. In the small 56-69-year group, the increase in depth fell short of significance, most likely because of low power. A significant rise in spike-specific TCR breadth and depth was observed after two AZD1222 doses relative to day 0 and relative to MenACWY recipients.

The CDR3 regions of human TCRbeta chains were analyzed by immunosequencing. The paper's data handling went like this. Repertoire TCRs were matched against a reference library of SARS-CoV-2-specific TCRs generated with the MIRA antigen-specificity platform. Breadth meant the fraction of unique TCRs that were SARS-CoV-2-associated, whereas depth meant the fraction of total T cells that were SARS-CoV-2-associated. Using the MIRA data, each spike-specific TCR was mapped to the spike region that the TCR reacts to and placed in a CD4 or CD8 class. Log10-transformed breadth and depth values were compared by one-way ANOVA with Sidak's multiple comparisons tests. TCRdb obtained this table from immuneACCESS and retained in-frame rearrangements with V and J assigned. These tables miss some clones; where compared with another copy, unresolved V genes account for less than half of the shortfall, and the remainder is unexplained. That table gives V, J and clone size, and the DNA gave D and trimming. Here the sample has some 190,000 clones; approximately 91% occur a single time. Around 1.9% of the sample is held by the ten biggest clonotypes.

The sample's time point label, decoded: about 28 days (+/-7) after the second vaccine dose. AZD1222 recipients given second doses at about 4 weeks or at about 12 weeks were pooled, since spike-specific TCR depth and breadth were not found to differ between the two schedules. Samples from vaccinated people were obtained from the UK trials COV001 and COV002, which included a single-blind randomized controlled phase 2/3 trial of AZD1222 (ChAdOx1 nCoV-19) in healthy adults. For TCRbeta chain sequencing, PBMC samples were collected from trial participants at day 0 and at day 28 after the second dose. In the case of this clone: The antigen it binds to is not known. Base qualities are not at hand, and no much larger clone is one base apart.

This receptor was obtained from an adult who received the AZD1222 COVID-19 vaccine. The sequencing used peripheral blood, collected 28 days after the second AZD1222 dose.

The sequenced DNA: TGTGCCAGCAGTTACGACAGGCATTCTGGAAACACCATATATTTT. This translates into CASSYDRHSGNTIYF. Recombination linked TRBV6-5 to TRBJ1-3, with TRBD1 perhaps the D gene, on 6 matching bases. V is reduced by 2 bases and J by 1 base, leaving a spacing of 9 bases between them. Based on the germline V gene, the CDR1 and CDR2 sequences are MNHEY and SVGAGI. From the cysteine through the phenylalanine, the CDR3 covers 15 amino acids. CDR3 DNA is the only sequence kept; it has 45 bases, read in frame from the first base.